This TCR beta chain comes out of a study of Ad26.COV2.S vaccination and SARS-CoV-2 variants (dated by TCRdb to about 2021). Regarding the complete study: Vaccine-arm donors came from COV1001, a multicentre, randomized, double-blind, placebo-controlled phase I-IIa trial of Ad26.COV2.S in healthy adults. Dosing of Ad26.COV2.S was intramuscular, at either 5x10^10 or 1x10^11 viral particles, delivered as one shot or as two shots spaced 56 days apart. The specificity and breadth of SARS-CoV-2-reactive T cell receptors after Ad26.COV2.S vaccination were assessed by TCRbeta repertoire sequencing. The TCR-sequenced set comprised around 32 samples: around 20 Ad26.COV2.S vaccine recipients, 5 placebo recipients and 8 SARS-CoV-2 convalescent individuals. Trial participants were randomized into five groups of five, in which low-dose or high-dose Ad26.COV2.S was given once or twice, or placebo was given on both occasions. Investigators did not know the trial group allocation while performing experiments and assessing outcomes.

Note on this clone: Its antigen is not yet known. The junction differs from germline at one of its ends, possibly a read error.

What the treatment or condition label conveys for this sample: some 20 received Ad26.COV2.S at low or high dose, single or two shots; 5 received placebo; per-sample allocation not given. Repertoires of vaccine and placebo recipients were sequenced from samples collected on day 63 after the first injection. In Cohort 1b, fewer than 30 adults aged 18-55 years were enrolled at a single site in Boston, USA, between 29 July and 7 August 2020. As a vaccine, Ad26.COV2.S was a replication-incompetent adenovirus type 26 vector that expressed a prefusion-stabilized SARS-CoV-2 spike protein derived from the original Wuhan strain. Overall study results and their limits: After vaccination, substantial breadth of spike-specific CD8+ and CD4+ T cell responses was reported. Higher spike-specific TCR breadth was observed in Ad26.COV2.S recipients than in placebo recipients (P = 0.0014). The study was not powered to compare responses between vaccine doses or regimens. Vaccine and placebo recipients had comparable non-spike TCR breadth, which fits with the vaccine containing only spike. The authors noted that the TCR breadth and depth analyses may have underestimated total T cell responses.

TCRbeta CDR3 regions were sequenced with the immunoSEQ Assay. After extraction, genomic DNA underwent amplification by bias-controlled multiplex PCR, followed by high-throughput sequencing. The source study handled its data this way. To quantify the absolute abundance of every unique TCRbeta CDR3 region, sequences were collapsed and filtered. T cell fraction was estimated by normalization of TCRbeta template counts to usable DNA, with usable DNA being measured through amplification of reference genes present in all nucleated cells. Repertoire TCRs were annotated as SARS-CoV-2-specific when V gene, CDR3 amino acid sequence and J gene were exactly matched to a known reactive TCR set. The reference SARS-CoV-2 TCR set was obtained from MIRA and was filtered for enrichment in COVID-19-positive ImmuneCODE repertoires, whereby public or cross-reactive TCRs were removed. Using the MIRA antigens, annotated TCRs were further analysed by specific ORF or by position within an ORF. Depth was the summed frequency of annotated unique rearrangements, while breadth was defined as annotated unique rearrangements over total unique productive rearrangements. Two-sided Wilcoxon rank-sum tests were applied when comparing TCR breadth between groups. TCRdb re-hosts the immuneACCESS table, in-frame sequences only. Its copies lack some clones; in the studies checked, an unresolved V gene accounts for under half of them, and the cause for the rest is not known. Clone size and V and J calls were adopted from that table, with D and trimming inferred from the DNA. The sample profile shows about 350,000 clones; roughly 84% of them were found once. 3.3% of the sample belongs to the ten largest clones.

The material was peripheral blood, obtained in a trial of Ad26.COV2.S vaccine versus placebo. The TCR was taken from a person aged 18-60 years who received the Ad26.COV2.S COVID-19 vaccine or a placebo.

The CDR3: CASSTWDRWFF. The DNA sequence reads TGTGCCAGCTCTACATGGGACCGGTGGTTCTTC. The rearrangement joined TRBV2 to TRBJ2-7; the D gene is perhaps TRBD1 or TRBD2, as each covers 5 bases. Including the terminal cysteine and phenylalanine, the CDR3 comprises 11 residues. Only the CDR3 DNA stays, 33 bases, in frame from base 1. The germline V gene provides CDR1 SNHLY and CDR2 FYNNEI.